This TCR beta chain was sequenced during a study of T-cell memory formation after mild COVID-19 (TCRdb year 2021). Turning to the overall study: Most TCR sequence clusters were specific to one of the two donors. In a couple of donors, T-cell clones that expanded and contracted after mild COVID-19 were tracked by sequencing TCRalpha and TCRbeta repertoires over time. Two young, previously healthy adult volunteers made up the cohort, one male and one female. Overall study outcomes, separate from this receptor: Whether the second-wave clones peaking on day 37 were SARS-CoV-2 specific was not confirmed. Some responding clones were found in pre-infection memory, which suggests that pre-existing cross-reactive memory T cells took part in the SARS-CoV-2 response. Contracting CD4+ clones were found mainly in CM and EM memory subsets, while CD8+ clones were enriched in EMRA. The study included only two mild cases, and larger cohorts that include severe cases with pre-infection samples were judged to be necessary. Balanced CD4/CD8 phenotypes were observed for clones contracting from day 15 to 85, whereas a bias towards CD4+ was observed for a second wave of clones expanding from day 15 to 37.

The reads were generated on an Illumina NovaSeq 6000. TCRalpha and TCRbeta cDNA libraries were built by 5'RACE with constant-segment primers, adding sample barcodes and unique molecular identifiers. RNA was extracted from every sample with Trizol reagent. Libraries were amplified in two PCR steps, with a second sample barcode and Illumina TruSeq adapters added in the second step. Libraries were sequenced on an Illumina NovaSeq with 2 x 150 bp paired-end reads. In the source study's methods: The reads were demultiplexed and collapsed into UMI-guided consensus sequences using migec v1.2.7. Using mixcr v2.1.11, UMI consensuses were aligned to TRA and TRB V and J templates and then assembled into clonotypes. Clonotypes were classified as expanded or contracted when called significant by both edgeR and NoisET, with noise models trained on biological replicates. For edgeR calls, the cutoffs were a false discovery rate-adjusted p below 0.01 and a log2 fold-change threshold of 1. As an exploratory analysis of dynamics, max-normalized trajectories of the 1000 most abundant clonotypes were examined by PCA with hierarchical clustering. The CD4 or CD8 phenotype of responding clones was assigned using the separately sequenced CD4+ and CD8+ repertoires. TCRdb passed the public sequencing reads through fastp at Q25 and MiXCR, retaining productive beta sequences. Identical CDR3 proteins give one entry, which carries the most common genes and DNA. It is TCRdb's table, rather than the study itself, that gives the V and J calls and clone size. For this sample the table gives more than 400,000 distinct CDR3 sequences, of which over 15% were detected only once. Roughly 12% of the sample comes from the top ten.

Ficoll-Paque density gradient centrifugation was used to isolate PBMCs. Clipping removes 4 bases from V and 5 bases from J, with 7 as the unmatched junction base count. From the cysteine up to the phenylalanine, the CDR3 has a length of 15 residues. Only the CDR3 DNA stays, 45 bases, in frame from base 1. CDR1 and CDR2, looked up from the germline V gene, are SGHRS and YFSETQ. Of note for this clonotype: What this receptor recognizes is not known. No base quality values were provided; no much bigger clone lies one nucleotide off.

The chain employs TRBV5-1 and TRBJ1-1, with TRBD1 matching 11 junction bases. This TCR came from an adult woman who had mild COVID-19 (a few samples of this study predate the infection). The sample titles of this study are shuffled in the database, so cell type and time point are left out; the donor was told from shared clones. Sequencing was carried out using PBMCs or a T cell subset sorted from them (not recorded which). Here is the DNA: TGCGCCAGCAGCCCCGGGACAGGGGGGACGACTGAAGCTTTCTTT. This encodes CASSPGTGGTTEAFF.